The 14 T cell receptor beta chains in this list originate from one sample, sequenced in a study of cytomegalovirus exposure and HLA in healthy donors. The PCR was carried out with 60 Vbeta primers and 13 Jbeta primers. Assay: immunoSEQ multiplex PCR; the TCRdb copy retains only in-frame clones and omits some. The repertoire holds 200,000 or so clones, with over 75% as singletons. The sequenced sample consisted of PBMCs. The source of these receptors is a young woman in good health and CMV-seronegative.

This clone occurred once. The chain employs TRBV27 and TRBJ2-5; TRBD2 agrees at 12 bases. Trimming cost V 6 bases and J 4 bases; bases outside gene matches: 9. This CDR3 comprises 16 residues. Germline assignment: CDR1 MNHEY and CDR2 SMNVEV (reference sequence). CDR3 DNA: TGTGCCAGCAGCCGGACTAGCGGGATAGTTGGAGAGACCCAGTACTTC. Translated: CASSRTSGIVGETQYF.

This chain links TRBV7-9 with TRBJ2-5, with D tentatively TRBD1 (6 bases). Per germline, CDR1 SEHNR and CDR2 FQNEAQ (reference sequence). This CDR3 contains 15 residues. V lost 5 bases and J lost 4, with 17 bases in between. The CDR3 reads CASSPPGTGRETQYF. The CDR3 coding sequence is TGTGCCAGCAGCCCTCCGGGAACAGGGAGAGAGACCCAGTACTTC.

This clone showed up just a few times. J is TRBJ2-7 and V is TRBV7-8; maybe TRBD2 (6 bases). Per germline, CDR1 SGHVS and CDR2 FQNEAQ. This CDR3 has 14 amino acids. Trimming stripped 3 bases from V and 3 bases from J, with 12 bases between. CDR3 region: CASSFGDSYYEQYF. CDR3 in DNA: TGTGCCAGCAGCTTTGGGGACTCCTACTACGAGCAGTACTTC.

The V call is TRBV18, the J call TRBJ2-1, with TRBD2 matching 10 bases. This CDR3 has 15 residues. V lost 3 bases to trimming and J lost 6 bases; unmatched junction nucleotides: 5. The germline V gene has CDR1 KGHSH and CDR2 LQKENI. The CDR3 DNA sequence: TGTGCCAGCTCACCTGGAGCGGGAGGGGGCAATGAGCAGTTCTTC. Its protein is CASSPGAGGGNEQFF.

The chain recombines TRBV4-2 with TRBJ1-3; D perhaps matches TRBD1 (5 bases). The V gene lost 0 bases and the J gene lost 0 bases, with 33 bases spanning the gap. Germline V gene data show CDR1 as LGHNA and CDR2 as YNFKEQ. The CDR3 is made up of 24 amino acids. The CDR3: CASSQDMPGVGGNHGTDSGNTIYF. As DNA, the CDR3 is TGTGCCAGCAGCCAAGATATGCCGGGGGTGGGGGGGAACCATGGTACTGACTCTGGAAACACCATATATTTT.

The CDR3 region is CASSFWTGYTYEQYF. CDR3 in DNA: TGCGCCAGCAGCTTTTGGACAGGATACACCTACGAGCAGTACTTC. The V gene is TRBV5-1, the J gene TRBJ2-7; 7 nucleotides line up with TRBD1. Looked up from germline, CDR1 is SGHRS and CDR2 is YFSETQ. CDR3 length: 15 amino acids. V dropped 2 bases and J dropped 2; count of bases not matched to a gene: 7.

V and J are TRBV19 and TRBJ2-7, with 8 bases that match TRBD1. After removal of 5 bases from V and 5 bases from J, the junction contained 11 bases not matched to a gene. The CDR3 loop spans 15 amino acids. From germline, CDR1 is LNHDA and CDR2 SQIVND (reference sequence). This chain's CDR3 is CASSPHSDRVNEQYF. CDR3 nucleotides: TGTGCCAGTAGTCCGCACTCGGACAGGGTCAACGAGCAGTACTTC. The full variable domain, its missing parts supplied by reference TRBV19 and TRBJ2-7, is DGGITQSPKYLFRKEGQNVTLSCEQNLNHDAMYWYRQDPGQGLRLIYYSQIVNDFQKGDIAEGYSVSREKKESFPLTVTSAQKNPTAFYLCASSPHSDRVNEQYFGPGTRLTVT.

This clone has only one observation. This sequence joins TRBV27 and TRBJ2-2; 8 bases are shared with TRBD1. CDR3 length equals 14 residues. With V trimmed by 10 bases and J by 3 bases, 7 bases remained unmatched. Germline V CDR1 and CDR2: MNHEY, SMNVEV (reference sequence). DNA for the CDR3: TGTGCCACCCGGTGGACAGGGCACACCGGGGAGCTGTTTTTT. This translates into CATRWTGHTGELFF.

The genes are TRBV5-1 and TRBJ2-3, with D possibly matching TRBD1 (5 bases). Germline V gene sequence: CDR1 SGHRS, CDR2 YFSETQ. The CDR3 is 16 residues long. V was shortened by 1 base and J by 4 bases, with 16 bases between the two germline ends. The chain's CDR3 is CASSLRGFVNSDTQYF. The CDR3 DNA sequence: TGCGCCAGCAGCTTGAGGGGATTTGTGAATTCAGATACGCAGTATTTT.

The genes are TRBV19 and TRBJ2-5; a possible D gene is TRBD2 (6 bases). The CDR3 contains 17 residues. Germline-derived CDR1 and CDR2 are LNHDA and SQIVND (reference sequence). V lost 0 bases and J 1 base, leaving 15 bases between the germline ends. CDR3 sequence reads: CASSIDTRDSIQETQYF. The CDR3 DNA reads TGTGCCAGTAGTATAGATACCCGGGACTCCATCCAAGAGACCCAGTACTTC.

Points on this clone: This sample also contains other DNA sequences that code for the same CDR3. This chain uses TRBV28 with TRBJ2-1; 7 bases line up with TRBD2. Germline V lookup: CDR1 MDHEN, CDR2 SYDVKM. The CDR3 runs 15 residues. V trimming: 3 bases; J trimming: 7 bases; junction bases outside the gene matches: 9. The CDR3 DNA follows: TGTGCCAGCAGTTTTCCCCTACGGGGAGGGAATGAGCAGTTCTTC. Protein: CASSFPLRGGNEQFF.

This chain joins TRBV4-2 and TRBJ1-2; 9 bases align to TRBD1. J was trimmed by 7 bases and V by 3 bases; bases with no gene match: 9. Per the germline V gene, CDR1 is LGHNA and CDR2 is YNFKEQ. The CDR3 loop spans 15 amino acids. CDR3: CASSQLGQGKAGYTF. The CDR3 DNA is TGTGCCAGCAGCCAGTTGGGACAGGGTAAAGCTGGCTACACCTTC.

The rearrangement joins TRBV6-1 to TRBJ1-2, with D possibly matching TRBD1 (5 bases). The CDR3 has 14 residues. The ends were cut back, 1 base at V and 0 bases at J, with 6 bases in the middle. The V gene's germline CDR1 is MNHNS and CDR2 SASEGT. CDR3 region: CASSEGGSNYGYTF. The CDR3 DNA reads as TGTGCCAGCAGTGAAGGGGGCTCTAACTATGGCTACACCTTC.

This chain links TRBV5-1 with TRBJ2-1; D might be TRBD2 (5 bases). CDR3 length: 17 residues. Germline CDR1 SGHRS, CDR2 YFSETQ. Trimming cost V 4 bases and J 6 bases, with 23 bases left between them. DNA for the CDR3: TGCGCCAGCAGCCGGGATCTGCGGCAGCCATCCATCAATGAGCAGTTCTTC. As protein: CASSRDLRQPSINEQFF.